The 28 T cell receptor beta chains below were found in one sample sequenced in a study of somatic mutations in cytotoxic T cells in rheumatoid arthritis. The table came from immunoSEQ multiplex PCR; TCRdb's copy has only in-frame clones and leaves some out. The table records more than 13,000 clones, roughly 72% of them present only once. Sample: CD8+ T cells sorted from blood. The receptors were gathered from an adult with rheumatoid arthritis.

This chain links TRBV19 with TRBJ2-3, with D tentatively TRBD2 (6 bases). The CDR3 is 15 residues long. Trimming pared 5 bases from V and 2 bases from J, leaving 14 bases between. Germline V gene data show CDR1 as LNHDA and CDR2 as SQIVND (reference sequence). The CDR3 loop is CASSSRTTITDTQYF. In nucleotides, the CDR3 is TGTGCCAGTAGTTCCAGGACTACGATCACAGATACGCAGTATTTT.

The chain employs TRBV28 and TRBJ2-7; a weak D match, TRBD1 (6 bases). The CDR3 extends over 12 amino acids. Germline CDR1 and CDR2: MDHEN and SYDVKM. The V gene lost 2 bases and the J gene lost 5 bases, with 7 bases spanning the gap. The CDR3, as DNA: TGTGCCAGCAGTTTAGCAGGGGACGAGCAGTACTTC. Amino acids: CASSLAGDEQYF. Full variable domain (outside the CDR3, taken from reference TRBV28 and TRBJ2-7): DVKVTQSSRYLVKRTGEKVFLECVQDMDHENMFWYRQDPGLGLRLIYFSYDVKMKEKGDIPEGYSVSREKKERFSLILESASTNQTSMYLCASSLAGDEQYFGPGTRLTVT.

The rearrangement uses TRBV28 and TRBJ2-7, with D maybe TRBD1 (5 bases). Germline V CDR1 and CDR2: MDHEN, SYDVKM. This CDR3 is built from 11 residues. The V end lost 6 bases, the J end lost 8 bases, and 11 bases lay between the germline ends. The CDR3 coding sequence is TGTGCCAGCAGCCCCCAGGGAAAGCAGTACTTC. It yields the protein CASSPQGKQYF.

The genes are TRBV2 and TRBJ2-2; D uncertain. V lost 7 bases to trimming and J lost 4 bases, with 13 bases between them. The CDR3 length is 14 residues. Germline-derived CDR1 and CDR2 are SNHLY and FYNNEI. CDR3 sequence: CASKYMGTTGELFF. CDR3 nucleotides: TGTGCCAGCAAGTACATGGGTACCACCGGGGAGCTGTTTTTT.

The gene calls are TRBV9 and TRBJ2-2; a possible D gene is TRBD2 (7 bases). CDR3 length: 15 residues. Deletions cut 0 bases from V and 3 bases from J, with 9 bases between. Germline V gives CDR1 SGDLS, CDR2 YYNGEE. CDR3 sequence reads: CASSVGGGDTGELFF. The CDR3 DNA follows: TGTGCCAGCAGCGTAGGAGGGGGGGACACCGGGGAGCTGTTTTTT.

About this clone itself: Distinct nucleotide sequences in the sample also encode this CDR3. The chain employs TRBV15 and TRBJ1-5, with no clear D. CDR1 LNHNV and CDR2 YYDKDF come from the germline V gene (reference sequence). V was trimmed by 0 bases and J by 5 bases, leaving 5 bases between them. CDR3 length: 13 amino acids. CDR3 residues: CATSREAHQPQHF. The CDR3 bases are TGTGCCACCAGCAGAGAGGCGCATCAGCCCCAGCATTTT.

The chain carries TRBV4-2 and TRBJ2-7; no definite D call. The length of the CDR3 is 12 residues. Trimming removed 0 bases at V and 4 bases at J, with 4 bases between. Germline CDR1 and CDR2: LGHNA and YNFKEQ. As DNA, the CDR3 is TGTGCCAGCAGCCAAGAGGGGTACGAGCAGTACTTC. As protein: CASSQEGYEQYF.

This chain uses TRBV4-3 with TRBJ1-5, with a possible D match to TRBD1 (6 bases). The CDR3 spans 15 residues. Germline V gives CDR1 LGHNA, CDR2 YSLEER. Trimming stripped 1 base from V and 7 bases from J, with 14 bases between. The CDR3 region has the DNA TGCGCCAGCAGCCAAGCCCAAACAGGGAGGCAGCCCCAGCATTTT. It encodes CASSQAQTGRQPQHF.

The chain is built from TRBV27 and TRBJ1-1; D gene uncertain. The CDR3 length is 14 residues. In germline, CDR1 is MNHEY, CDR2 SMNVEV (reference sequence). With 3 bases removed from V and 4 bases from J, the gap between germline ends came to 12 bases. The CDR3 protein is CASSFRISGTEAFF. The CDR3 nucleotides are TGTGCCAGCAGTTTCCGGATTAGCGGCACTGAAGCTTTCTTT.

This clone has only a few counts. The CDR3 reads CASSVGDREAKQYF. CDR3 DNA sequence: TGTGCCAGCAGCGTAGGGGACAGGGAGGCAAAGCAGTACTTC. The chain couples TRBV9 to TRBJ2-7; 9 bases are a match to TRBD1. The junction had 6 bases not matched to a gene; V was cut back by 0 bases and J by 8 bases. The CDR3 length is 14 residues. Germline V gene sequence: CDR1 SGDLS, CDR2 YYNGEE.

This chain links TRBV5-1 with TRBJ1-2, with D perhaps matching TRBD1 (5 bases). The germline gives CDR1 SGHRS, CDR2 YFSETQ. With 3 bases removed from V and 2 bases from J, the gap between germline ends came to 23 bases. The CDR3 length is 18 residues. CDR3 DNA sequence: TGCGCCAGCAGCTCCGACCCGGGTCCCGGGGGTCAAAACTATGGCTACACCTTC. Translating it yields CASSSDPGPGGQNYGYTF.

The chain joins TRBV7-9 to TRBJ1-1, with D possibly matching TRBD1 (6 bases). The germline V gene has CDR1 SEHNR and CDR2 FQNEAQ (reference sequence). This CDR3 is 14 amino acids long. The germline V and J ends were trimmed by 3 bases and 3 bases, with 11 bases remaining between them. CDR3 residues: CASSLGAVDTEAFF. DNA of the CDR3: TGTGCCAGCAGCTTGGGGGCGGTTGACACTGAAGCTTTCTTT.

The chain has TRBV28 and TRBJ1-3; D uncertain. The V end was cut by 7 bases, the J end by 1 base, with 5 bases between. The CDR3 contains 12 residues. Germline values: CDR1 MDHEN, CDR2 SYDVKM. CDR3 in amino acids: CASTGSGNTIYF. In DNA, the CDR3 is TGTGCCAGCACCGGTTCTGGAAACACCATATATTTT.

This clone was found once. The V gene is TRBV15, the J gene TRBJ2-1, with D tentatively TRBD2 (6 bases). V was trimmed by 5 bases and J by 10 bases, leaving 12 bases between them. This CDR3 comprises 12 residues. Looked up from germline, CDR1 is LNHNV and CDR2 is YYDKDF (reference sequence). CDR3 sequence reads: CATSLRGIEQFF. The CDR3 DNA reads as TGTGCCACCAGCCTGCGGGGCATCGAGCAGTTCTTC.

The chain couples TRBV7-8 to TRBJ2-5, with 13 bases aligning to TRBD2. Losses at the gene ends were 1 base for V and 3 bases for J; bases not matched to a gene: 5. Per the germline V gene, CDR1 is SGHVS and CDR2 is FQNEAQ. The CDR3 extends over 17 amino acids. The CDR3 region is CASSLVPGTSGEETQYF. Written as DNA, the CDR3 is TGTGCCAGCAGCTTAGTCCCTGGGACTAGCGGGGAAGAGACCCAGTACTTC.

This chain connects TRBV6-6 to TRBJ2-1; D might be TRBD1 or TRBD2, each matching 5 bases. This CDR3 has 16 amino acids. V was shortened by 2 bases and J by 2 bases, with 13 bases between the two germline ends. Germline V gene lookup returns CDR1 MNHNY and CDR2 SVGAGI (reference sequence). The CDR3 loop reads CASSYPGTPPYNEQFF. The CDR3 bases are TGTGCCAGCAGTTACCCCGGGACGCCCCCCTACAATGAGCAGTTCTTC.

Of note for this clone: One end of the junction fails to match germline, which may point to a read error. The rearrangement joins TRBV5-4 to TRBJ2-7; 9 nucleotides agree with TRBD2. This CDR3 is 15 amino acids long. Germline CDR1 and CDR2: SGHNT and YYREEE (reference sequence). Here the CDR3 reads CASRLAGGLQDEQYF. The DNA of the CDR3 is TGTGCCAGCAGATTGGCGGGGGGGCTCCAGGACGAGCAGTACTTC.

This chain links TRBV4-1 with TRBJ2-2; 7 nucleotides align to TRBD2. V shed 4 bases, J shed 8 bases, and the junction held 13 bases outside the gene matches. The CDR3 has 16 residues. Germline V gene data show CDR1 as MGHRA and CDR2 as YSYEKL. CDR3: CASSLPMAGEGGELFF. For the CDR3, the DNA is TGCGCCAGCAGCCTTCCAATGGCGGGGGAGGGAGGGGAGCTGTTTTTT.

There are a few counts of this clone. CDR3 DNA sequence: TGCGCCAGCAGCCAACTAGGCGGGTACGAGACCCAGTACTTC. Residues: CASSQLGGYETQYF. The chain recombines TRBV5-1 with TRBJ2-5; D is possibly TRBD2 (5 bases). Per germline, CDR1 SGHRS and CDR2 YFSETQ. The CDR3 length is 14 residues. The V end was cut by 4 bases, the J end by 5 bases, with 15 bases between.

The chain links TRBV5-4 to TRBJ2-2; 9 nucleotides line up with TRBD2. J was trimmed by 4 bases and V by 4 bases; bases with no gene match: 8. Germline assignment: CDR1 SGHNT and CDR2 YYREEE (reference sequence). The CDR3 is 16 residues long. The CDR3 coding sequence is TGTGCCAGCAGCCTGGCGCTAGCGGGGCTCACCGGGGAGCTGTTTTTT. This translates into CASSLALAGLTGELFF.

This clone was observed a few times. The chain couples TRBV6-5 to TRBJ1-2, with 9 bases lining up with TRBD1. The CDR3 covers 16 residues. After removal of 0 bases from V and 2 bases from J, the junction contained 4 bases not matched to a gene. Per the germline V gene, CDR1 is MNHEY and CDR2 is SVGAGI. CDR3 DNA: TGTGCCAGCAGTTACTCGAGGACAGGGGCCAACTATGGCTACACCTTC. As protein: CASSYSRTGANYGYTF.

The count of this clone is one. The chain links TRBV4-3 to TRBJ1-6; a possible D gene is TRBD1 (5 bases). The CDR3 is 19 residues long. Germline loops: CDR1 LGHNA, CDR2 YSLEER. Trimming left V 2 bases short and J 0 bases short, with 17 bases between. As DNA, the CDR3 is TGCGCCAGCAGCCAAACCGGGACGGATCTGAGCTCCTATAATTCACCCCTCCACTTT. Amino acid sequence: CASSQTGTDLSSYNSPLHF.

This rearrangement joins TRBV6-5 to TRBJ1-4; 9 bases are shared with TRBD1. The germline V gene encodes CDR1 MNHEY and CDR2 SVGAGI. V lost 5 bases, J lost 5 bases, and 3 bases stayed unmatched. This CDR3 is built from 14 residues. This chain's CDR3 is CASSTGGENEKLFF. Here the CDR3 DNA reads TGTGCCAGCAGTACAGGGGGCGAGAATGAAAAACTGTTTTTT.

A single count supports this clone. CDR3 sequence reads: CASSLRDAGANVLTF. DNA of the CDR3: TGCGCCAGCAGCTTGAGGGATGCTGGGGCCAACGTCCTGACTTTC. This chain joins TRBV5-1 and TRBJ2-6; D is ambiguous. CDR3 length: 15 residues. Trimming removed 1 base at V and 2 bases at J, with 7 bases between. The germline gives CDR1 SGHRS, CDR2 YFSETQ. The full variable domain, completed using reference TRBV5-1 and TRBJ2-6, is KAGVTQTPRYLIKTRGQQVTLSCSPISGHRSVSWYQQTPGQGLQFLFEYFSETQRNKGNFPGRFSGRQFSNSRSEMNVSTLELGDSALYLCASSLRDAGANVLTFGAGSRLTVL.

The chain recombines TRBV4-3 with TRBJ1-4; 7 positions agree with TRBD1. V trimming: 5 bases; J trimming: 6 bases; junction bases outside the gene matches: 9. Per the germline V gene, CDR1 is LGHNA and CDR2 is YSLEER. The CDR3 runs to 15 residues. The CDR3 sequence: CASSYSGGGYEKLFF. CDR3 DNA sequence: TGCGCCAGCAGCTACTCAGGGGGTGGATATGAAAAACTGTTTTTT.

This clone was found a few times. J is TRBJ2-7 and V is TRBV5-6, with 7 bases fitting TRBD2. Germline CDR1 and CDR2: SGHDT and YYEEEE. The J segment lost 2 bases and the V segment lost 2 bases, leaving 4 bases of the junction unmatched. The CDR3 sequence is 14 residues long. The CDR3 reads CASSFSGVPYEQYF. In nucleotides, the CDR3 is TGTGCCAGCAGCTTCAGCGGGGTCCCCTACGAGCAGTACTTC.

The rearrangement joins TRBV9 to TRBJ1-1; possible D gene TRBD1, 5 bases. CDR1 is SGDLS and CDR2 is YYNGEE in the germline V gene. With 3 bases removed from V and 1 base from J, the gap between germline ends came to 10 bases. The CDR3 length is 14 residues. This CDR3 reads CASSAGLPNTEAFF. CDR3 nucleotides: TGTGCCAGCAGCGCGGGACTTCCGAACACTGAAGCTTTCTTT.

This clone was seen a single time. The chain carries TRBV10-3 and TRBJ2-7; TRBD1 aligns across 8 bases. The germline gives CDR1 ENHRY, CDR2 SYGVKD. V shed 6 bases, J shed 1 base, and the junction held 5 bases outside the gene matches. This CDR3 is 14 amino acids long. In nucleotides, the CDR3 is TGTGCCATCAGGGAAGGGACAGGATCCTACGAGCAGTACTTC. Its translation: CAIREGTGSYEQYF.